One sample yielded the 16 T cell receptor beta chains listed below, sequenced in a study of cytomegalovirus exposure and HLA in healthy donors. A multiplex PCR was run with 60 Vbeta primers and 13 Jbeta primers. Some clones are missing from TCRdb's copy, which holds only in-frame ones; the method was immunoSEQ multiplex PCR. The sample records about 140,000 clones, more than 60% being singletons. What was sequenced was PBMCs. The origin of the receptors is a male donor in good health and CMV-seronegative.

CDR3 protein: CASSLREKLFF. The CDR3 nucleotides are TGTGCCAGCAGCTTACGGGAAAAACTGTTTTTT. V usage is TRBV11-2 and J usage is TRBJ1-4; no clear D. The V and J ends lost 2 bases and 8 bases respectively, with 3 bases between them. CDR3 size: 11 residues. Per germline, CDR1 SGHAT and CDR2 FQNNGV.

V gene TRBV5-6 combines with J gene TRBJ2-1; perhaps TRBD1 as D (5 bases). Trimming stripped 0 bases from V and 10 bases from J, with 11 bases between. The germline gives CDR1 SGHDT, CDR2 YYEEEE. The CDR3 covers 13 residues. The CDR3 DNA sequence: TGTGCCAGCAGCTTGGTCTCAGGGTCAGAGCAGTTCTTC. Translation: CASSLVSGSEQFF.

This rearrangement joins TRBV7-9 to TRBJ1-5; 7 positions match TRBD1. Germline V gene data show CDR1 as SEHNR and CDR2 as FQNEAQ (reference sequence). The CDR3 contains 17 residues. With 5 bases clipped from V and 1 base from J, the junction kept 11 bases outside the gene matches. The CDR3 region is CASSQYRGPASNQPQHF. The CDR3 coding sequence is TGTGCCAGCAGCCAATACAGGGGACCCGCGAGCAATCAGCCCCAGCATTTT.

This chain links TRBV18 with TRBJ1-1; 7 bases line up with TRBD1. The CDR3 spans 18 residues. V gave up 2 bases and J gave up 0 bases; unmatched junction bases: 12. Germline V CDR1 and CDR2: KGHSH, LQKENI. The CDR3 DNA follows: TGTGCCAGCTCACCAACAGGGGCCCCAGGCGGCATGAACACTGAAGCTTTCTTT. Amino acid sequence: CASSPTGAPGGMNTEAFF.

The J gene is TRBJ1-2, the V gene TRBV4-1, with D possibly matching TRBD1 (6 bases). V was pared by 3 bases and J by 4 bases, with 12 bases between. The CDR3 contains 14 residues. Germline V gene sequence: CDR1 MGHRA, CDR2 YSYEKL. DNA for the CDR3: TGCGCCAGCAGCCACGTAGGACAGACCTATGGCTACACCTTC. Protein sequence: CASSHVGQTYGYTF.

The genes are TRBV19 and TRBJ2-3, with no clear D. The CDR3 consists of 13 residues. Trimming pared 1 base from V and 1 base from J, leaving 3 bases between. CDR1 LNHDA and CDR2 SQIVND come from the germline V gene (reference sequence). In DNA, the CDR3 is TGTGCCAGTAGTATAGGAGGCACAGATACGCAGTATTTT. Protein product: CASSIGGTDTQYF.

The chain links TRBV7-6 to TRBJ1-4, with D possibly matching TRBD1 (6 bases). This CDR3 is 15 amino acids long. V dropped 5 bases and J dropped 3 bases, with 13 bases sitting between them. Per germline, CDR1 SGHVS and CDR2 FNYEAQ. CDR3 sequence reads: CASSLGTNSNEKLFF. The CDR3 DNA reads TGTGCCAGCAGCCTAGGGACAAACTCTAATGAAAAACTGTTTTTT.

This chain joins TRBV27 and TRBJ2-5; 9 bases fit TRBD2. Germline V lookup: CDR1 MNHEY, CDR2 SMNVEV (reference sequence). V dropped 3 bases and J dropped 6; count of bases not matched to a gene: 5. The CDR3 is 14 residues long. The CDR3 DNA reads as TGTGCCAGCAGTTTTAGCGGGAGTCAGAAGACCCAGTACTTC. As protein: CASSFSGSQKTQYF.

The rearrangement joins TRBV10-1 to TRBJ2-1; TRBD2 matches 9 bases. V lost 3 bases, J lost 8 bases, and 11 bases stayed unmatched. Germline V gene sequence: CDR1 WNHNN, CDR2 SYGVQD (reference sequence). The CDR3 consists of 16 residues. The CDR3 DNA reads TGCGCCAGCAGTGAAGTTAGCGGGAGACCTGTGGATGAGCAGTTCTTC. This sequence encodes CASSEVSGRPVDEQFF.

J is TRBJ2-7 and V is TRBV19, with TRBD2 as a possible D gene (7 bases). V was cut by 5 bases and J by 6 bases, with 20 bases left in between. Germline V lookup: CDR1 LNHDA, CDR2 SQIVND (reference sequence). This CDR3 region has 15 residues. The CDR3 DNA is TGTGCCAGTAGTGGCGGGGGCGACCTCCAGGGCGAGCAGTACTTC. Translating it yields CASSGGGDLQGEQYF.

This clone was found once. Additional DNA sequences in this sample encode the identical CDR3. The V call is TRBV19, the J call TRBJ1-1; D gene ambiguous. The CDR3 length is 12 residues. Per the germline V gene, CDR1 is LNHDA and CDR2 is SQIVND (reference sequence). The V end lost 3 bases, the J end lost 3 bases, and 5 bases lay between the germline ends. CDR3 loop: CASSISDTEAFF. CDR3 nucleotides: TGTGCCAGTAGTATTTCGGACACTGAAGCTTTCTTT.

This clone was seen a handful of times. V is TRBV5-1 and J is TRBJ1-1; 8 bases map to TRBD1. The CDR3 loop spans 14 amino acids. J was trimmed by 4 bases and V by 4 bases; bases with no gene match: 6. Per germline, CDR1 SGHRS and CDR2 YFSETQ. CDR3 region: CASSGTGGFTEAFF. The CDR3, as DNA: TGCGCCAGCAGCGGGACAGGCGGGTTCACTGAAGCTTTCTTT.

The chain links TRBV19 to TRBJ2-5, with TRBD2 matching over 8 bases. With V trimmed by 6 bases and J by 5 bases, 11 bases remained unmatched. Germline values: CDR1 LNHDA, CDR2 SQIVND (reference sequence). CDR3 length equals 15 residues. CDR3 bases: TGTGCCAGTAGCACCCTACGGAGCGGGGGCGAGACCCAGTACTTC. This gives the protein CASSTLRSGGETQYF.

This clone was observed once. The V and J genes are TRBV18 and TRBJ2-5; TRBD2 matches at 14 bases. Per the germline V gene, CDR1 is KGHSH and CDR2 is LQKENI. CDR3 length equals 17 residues. Losses at the gene ends were 3 bases for V and 9 bases for J; bases not matched to a gene: 12. As DNA, the CDR3 is TGTGCCAGCTCACCCCTACTTCGGACTAGCGGGGGGCCGGCCCAGTACTTC. Amino acid sequence: CASSPLLRTSGGPAQYF.

In its sample, this clone was seen a few times. The chain couples TRBV7-6 to TRBJ2-7; D possibly corresponds to TRBD2 (6 bases). The CDR3 contains 16 residues. Deletions cut 2 bases from V and 6 bases from J, with 20 bases between. Germline CDR1 is SGHVS and CDR2 is FNYEAQ. CDR3: CASSLKGRDPLPEQYF. CDR3 coding DNA: TGTGCCAGCAGCTTAAAAGGGCGGGACCCCCTCCCCGAGCAGTACTTC. Filled out from reference TRBV7-6 and TRBJ2-7, the complete variable domain reads GAGVSQSPRYKVTKRGQDVALRCDPISGHVSLYWYRQALGQGPEFLTYFNYEAQQDKSGLPNDRFSAERPEGSISTLTIQRTEQRDSAMYRCASSLKGRDPLPEQYFGPGTRLTVT.

J is TRBJ1-1 and V is TRBV11-2; TRBD1 might be the D (6 bases). The CDR3 extends over 16 amino acids. With 3 bases removed from V and 3 bases from J, the gap between germline ends came to 17 bases. Looked up from germline, CDR1 is SGHAT and CDR2 is FQNNGV. This chain's CDR3 is CASSLPTVGADTEAFF. The CDR3 nucleotides read TGTGCCAGCAGCTTGCCGACTGTGGGGGCAGACACTGAAGCTTTCTTT.